The sample holds a few counts of the clone carrying this T cell receptor (beta chain). The antigen is unknown. The data were taken from a study of identical twins. Whole-study results and caveats: The conclusions drew on cross-sectional statistical analysis instead of tracking the same donors. Fewer insertions characterized abundant cord blood beta clonotypes, whereas memory repertoires showed none.

TCRdb reprocessed the 5' RACE reads via MiXCR and lists one record per CDR3 protein. The top ten hold around 0.95% of the sample, which has around 680,000 distinct CDR3 sequences, more than 6.5% seen once. CDR1 and CDR2 (germline): MDHEN, SYDVKM. Losses at the gene ends were 4 bases for V and 0 bases for J; bases not matched to a gene: 7. The CDR3 spans 16 residues. There were only healthy Caucasians among the donors. These data are also associated with another study on yellow fever vaccine responses in identical twins.

V gene TRBV28 combines with J gene TRBJ2-3; 7 bases match TRBD1. The TCR was taken from a woman aged 18-29 years in good health. Source material: PBMCs. CDR3 sequence (DNA): TGTGCCAGCAGTTCCTACAGGGGAATAAGCACAGATACGCAGTATTTT. Amino acid sequence: CASSSYRGISTDTQYF.